One TCR beta chain is described in this entry. Its antigen remains unknown. The record originates from a study of T cells in localized non-small cell lung cancer. Study-level findings and limits: The study sequenced only one region of the tumor. As a result, intratumor heterogeneity could not be excluded and remains possible. Blood T cell density predicted longer survival; adjacent-lung clonality, shorter. Uninvolved adjacent lung showed higher T cell clonality than tumor. Adjacent lung tissue had a median about 60 of the top 100 clones found in the tumor.

Germline V CDR1 and CDR2: SGHVS, FQNEAQ. This CDR3 contains 14 residues. V lost 8 bases and J lost 0; bases outside the gene matches: 6. The repertoire was sequenced with immunoSEQ multiplex PCR; TCRdb's copy has only in-frame clones and lacks some. The table has more than 20,000 clones, more than 75% seen once. This specimen was PBMCs, taken before any cancer treatment. The clonotype comes from a man aged 40 to 69 with stage II squamous cell lung carcinoma. The chain carries TRBV7-8 and TRBJ2-7; 8 bases align to TRBD2. The CDR3 sequence: CASRTGTSSYEQYF. The CDR3 DNA is TGTGCCAGCCGGACGGGGACTAGCTCCTACGAGCAGTACTTC. The whole variable domain, remainder taken from reference TRBV7-8 and TRBJ2-7, is GAGVSQSPRYKVAKRGQDVALRCDPISGHVSLFWYQQALGQGPEFLTYFQNEAQLDKSGLPSDRFFAERPEGSVSTLKIQRTQQEDSAVYLCASRTGTSSYEQYFGPGTRLTVT.